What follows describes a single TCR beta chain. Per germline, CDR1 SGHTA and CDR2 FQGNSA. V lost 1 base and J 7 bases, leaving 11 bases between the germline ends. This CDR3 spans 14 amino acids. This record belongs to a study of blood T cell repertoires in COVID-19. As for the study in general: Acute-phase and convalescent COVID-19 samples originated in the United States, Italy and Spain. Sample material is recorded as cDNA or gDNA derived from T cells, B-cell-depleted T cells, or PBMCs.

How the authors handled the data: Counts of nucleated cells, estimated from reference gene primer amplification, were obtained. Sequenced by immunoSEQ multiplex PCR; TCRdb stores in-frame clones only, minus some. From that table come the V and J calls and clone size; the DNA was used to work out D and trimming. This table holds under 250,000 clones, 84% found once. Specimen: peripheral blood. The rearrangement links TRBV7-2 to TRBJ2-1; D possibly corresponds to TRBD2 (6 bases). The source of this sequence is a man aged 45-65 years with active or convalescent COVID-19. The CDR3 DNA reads TGTGCCAGCAGCTTAGGGGGCGGGGAGAATGAGCAGTTCTTC. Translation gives CASSLGGGENEQFF.